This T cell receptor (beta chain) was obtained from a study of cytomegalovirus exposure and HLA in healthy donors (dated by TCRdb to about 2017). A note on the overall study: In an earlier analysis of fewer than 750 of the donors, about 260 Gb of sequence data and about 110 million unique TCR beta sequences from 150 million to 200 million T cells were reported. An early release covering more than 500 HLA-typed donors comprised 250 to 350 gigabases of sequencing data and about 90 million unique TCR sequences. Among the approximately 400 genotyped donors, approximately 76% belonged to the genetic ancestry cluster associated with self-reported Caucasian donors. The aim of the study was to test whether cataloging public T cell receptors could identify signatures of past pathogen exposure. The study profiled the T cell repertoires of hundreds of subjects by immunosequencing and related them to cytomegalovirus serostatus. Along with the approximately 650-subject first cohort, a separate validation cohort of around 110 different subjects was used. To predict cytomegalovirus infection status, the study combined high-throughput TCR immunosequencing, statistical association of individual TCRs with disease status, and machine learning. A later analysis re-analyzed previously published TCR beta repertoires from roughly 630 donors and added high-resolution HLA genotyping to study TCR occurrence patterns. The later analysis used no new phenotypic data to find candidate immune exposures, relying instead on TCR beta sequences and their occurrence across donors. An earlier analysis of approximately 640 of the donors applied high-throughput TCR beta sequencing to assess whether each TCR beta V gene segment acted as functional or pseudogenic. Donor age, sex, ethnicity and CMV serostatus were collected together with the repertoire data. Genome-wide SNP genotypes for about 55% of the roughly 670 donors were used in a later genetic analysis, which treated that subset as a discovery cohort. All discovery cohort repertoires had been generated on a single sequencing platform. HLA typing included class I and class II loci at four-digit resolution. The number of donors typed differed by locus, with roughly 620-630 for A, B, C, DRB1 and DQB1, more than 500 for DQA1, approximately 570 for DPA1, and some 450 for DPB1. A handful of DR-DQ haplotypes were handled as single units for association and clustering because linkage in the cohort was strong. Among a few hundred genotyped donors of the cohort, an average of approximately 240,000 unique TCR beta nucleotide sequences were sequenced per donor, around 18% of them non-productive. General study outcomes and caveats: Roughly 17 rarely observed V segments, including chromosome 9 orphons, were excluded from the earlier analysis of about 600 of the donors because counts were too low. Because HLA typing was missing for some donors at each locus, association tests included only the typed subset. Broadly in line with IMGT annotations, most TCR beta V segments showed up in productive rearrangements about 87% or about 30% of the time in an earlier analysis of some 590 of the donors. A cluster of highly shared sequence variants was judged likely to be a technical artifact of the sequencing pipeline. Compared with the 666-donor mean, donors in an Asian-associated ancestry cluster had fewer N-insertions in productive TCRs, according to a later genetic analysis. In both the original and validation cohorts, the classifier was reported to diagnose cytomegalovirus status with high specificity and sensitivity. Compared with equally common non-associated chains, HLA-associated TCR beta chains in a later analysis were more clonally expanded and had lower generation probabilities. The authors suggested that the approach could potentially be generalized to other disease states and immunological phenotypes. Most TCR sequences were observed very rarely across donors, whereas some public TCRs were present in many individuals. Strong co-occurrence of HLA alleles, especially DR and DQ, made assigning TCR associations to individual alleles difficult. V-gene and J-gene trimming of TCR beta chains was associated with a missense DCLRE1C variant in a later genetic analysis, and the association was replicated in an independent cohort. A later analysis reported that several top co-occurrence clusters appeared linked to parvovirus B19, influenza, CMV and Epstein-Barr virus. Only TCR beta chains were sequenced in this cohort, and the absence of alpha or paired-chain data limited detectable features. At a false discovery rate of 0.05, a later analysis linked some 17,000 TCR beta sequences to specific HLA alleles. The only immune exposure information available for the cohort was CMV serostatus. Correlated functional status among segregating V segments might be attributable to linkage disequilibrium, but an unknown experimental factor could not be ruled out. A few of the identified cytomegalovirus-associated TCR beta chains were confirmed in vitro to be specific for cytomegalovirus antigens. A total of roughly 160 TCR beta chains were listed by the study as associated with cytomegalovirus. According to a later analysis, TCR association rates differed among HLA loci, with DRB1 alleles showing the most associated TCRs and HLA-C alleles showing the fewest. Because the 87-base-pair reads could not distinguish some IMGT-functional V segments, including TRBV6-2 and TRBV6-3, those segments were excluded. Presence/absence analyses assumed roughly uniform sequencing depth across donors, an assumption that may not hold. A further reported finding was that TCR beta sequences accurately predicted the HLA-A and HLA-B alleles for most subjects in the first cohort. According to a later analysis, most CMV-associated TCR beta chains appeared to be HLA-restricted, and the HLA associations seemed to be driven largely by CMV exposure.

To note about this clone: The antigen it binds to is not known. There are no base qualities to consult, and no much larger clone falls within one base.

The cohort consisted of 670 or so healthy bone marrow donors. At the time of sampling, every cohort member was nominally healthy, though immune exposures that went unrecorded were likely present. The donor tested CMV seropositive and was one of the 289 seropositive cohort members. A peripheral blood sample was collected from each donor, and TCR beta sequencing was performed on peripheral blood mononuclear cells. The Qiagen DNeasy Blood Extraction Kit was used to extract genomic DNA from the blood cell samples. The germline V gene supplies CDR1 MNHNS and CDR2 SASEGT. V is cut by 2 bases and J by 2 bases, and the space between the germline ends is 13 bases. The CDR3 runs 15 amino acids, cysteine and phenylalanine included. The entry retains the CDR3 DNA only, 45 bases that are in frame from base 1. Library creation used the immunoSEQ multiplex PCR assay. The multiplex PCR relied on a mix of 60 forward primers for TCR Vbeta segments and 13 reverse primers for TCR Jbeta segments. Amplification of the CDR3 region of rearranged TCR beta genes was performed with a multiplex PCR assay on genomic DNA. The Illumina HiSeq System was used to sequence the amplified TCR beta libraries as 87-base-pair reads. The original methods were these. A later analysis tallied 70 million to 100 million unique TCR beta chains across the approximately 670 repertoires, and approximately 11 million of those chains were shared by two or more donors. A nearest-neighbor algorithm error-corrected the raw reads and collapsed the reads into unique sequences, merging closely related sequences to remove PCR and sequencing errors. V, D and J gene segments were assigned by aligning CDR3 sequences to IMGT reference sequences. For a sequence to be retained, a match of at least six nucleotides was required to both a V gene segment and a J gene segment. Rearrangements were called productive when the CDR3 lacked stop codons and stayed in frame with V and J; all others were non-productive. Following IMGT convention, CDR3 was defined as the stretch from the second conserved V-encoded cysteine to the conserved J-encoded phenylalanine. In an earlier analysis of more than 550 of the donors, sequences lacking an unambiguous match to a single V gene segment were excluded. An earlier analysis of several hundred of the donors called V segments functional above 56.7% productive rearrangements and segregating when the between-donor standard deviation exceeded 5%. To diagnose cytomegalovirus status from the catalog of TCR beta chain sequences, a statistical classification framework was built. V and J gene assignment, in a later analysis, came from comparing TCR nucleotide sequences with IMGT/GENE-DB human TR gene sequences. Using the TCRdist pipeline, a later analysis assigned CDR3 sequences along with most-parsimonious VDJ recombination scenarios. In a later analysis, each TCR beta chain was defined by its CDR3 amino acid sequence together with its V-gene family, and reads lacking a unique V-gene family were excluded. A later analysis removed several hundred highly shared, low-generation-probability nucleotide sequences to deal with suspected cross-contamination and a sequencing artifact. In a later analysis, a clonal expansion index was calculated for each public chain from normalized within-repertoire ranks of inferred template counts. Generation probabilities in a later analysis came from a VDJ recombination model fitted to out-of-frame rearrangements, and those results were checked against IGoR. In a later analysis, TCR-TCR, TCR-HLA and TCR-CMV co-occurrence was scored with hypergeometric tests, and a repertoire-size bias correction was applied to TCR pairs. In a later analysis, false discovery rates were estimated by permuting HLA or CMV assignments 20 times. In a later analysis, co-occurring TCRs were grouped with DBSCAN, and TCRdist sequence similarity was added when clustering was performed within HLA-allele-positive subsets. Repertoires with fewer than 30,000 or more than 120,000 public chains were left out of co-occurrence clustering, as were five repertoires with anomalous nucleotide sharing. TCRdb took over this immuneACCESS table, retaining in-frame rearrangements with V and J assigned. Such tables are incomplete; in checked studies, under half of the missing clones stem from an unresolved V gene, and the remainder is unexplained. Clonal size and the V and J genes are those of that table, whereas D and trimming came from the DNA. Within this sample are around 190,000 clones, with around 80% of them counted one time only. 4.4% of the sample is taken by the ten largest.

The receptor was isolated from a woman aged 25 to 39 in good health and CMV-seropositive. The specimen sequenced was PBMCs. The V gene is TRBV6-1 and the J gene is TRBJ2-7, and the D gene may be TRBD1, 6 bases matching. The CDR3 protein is CASSEFRDIPYEQYF. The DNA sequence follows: TGTGCCAGCAGTGAATTTCGGGACATCCCCTACGAGCAGTACTTC.